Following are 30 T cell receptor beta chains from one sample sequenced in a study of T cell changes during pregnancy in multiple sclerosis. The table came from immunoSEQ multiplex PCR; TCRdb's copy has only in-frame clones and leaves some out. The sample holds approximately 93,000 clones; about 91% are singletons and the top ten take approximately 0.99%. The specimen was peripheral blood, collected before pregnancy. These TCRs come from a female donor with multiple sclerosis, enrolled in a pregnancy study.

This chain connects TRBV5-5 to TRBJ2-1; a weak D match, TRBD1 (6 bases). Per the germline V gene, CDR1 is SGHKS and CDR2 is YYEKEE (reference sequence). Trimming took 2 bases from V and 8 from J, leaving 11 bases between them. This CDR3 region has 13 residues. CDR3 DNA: TGTGCCAGCAGCTTACAGGGTTACGATGAGCAGTTCTTC. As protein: CASSLQGYDEQFF.

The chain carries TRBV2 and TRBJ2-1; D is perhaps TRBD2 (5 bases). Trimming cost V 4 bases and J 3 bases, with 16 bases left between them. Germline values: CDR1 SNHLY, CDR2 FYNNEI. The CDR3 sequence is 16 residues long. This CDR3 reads CASSGQEAVIYNEQFF. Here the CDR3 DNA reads TGTGCCAGCAGTGGGCAGGAGGCGGTTATCTACAATGAGCAGTTCTTC.

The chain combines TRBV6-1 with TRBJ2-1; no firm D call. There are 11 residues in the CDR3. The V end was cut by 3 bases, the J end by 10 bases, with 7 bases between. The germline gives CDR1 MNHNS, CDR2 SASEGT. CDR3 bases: TGTGCCAGCAGTGATAGCTGGGAGCAGTTCTTC. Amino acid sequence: CASSDSWEQFF.

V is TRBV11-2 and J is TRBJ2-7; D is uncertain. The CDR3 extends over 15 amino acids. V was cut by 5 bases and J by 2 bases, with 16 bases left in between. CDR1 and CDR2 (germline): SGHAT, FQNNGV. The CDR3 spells CASSHDNSIAYEQYF. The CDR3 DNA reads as TGTGCCAGCAGCCACGACAACAGCATAGCCTACGAGCAGTACTTC.

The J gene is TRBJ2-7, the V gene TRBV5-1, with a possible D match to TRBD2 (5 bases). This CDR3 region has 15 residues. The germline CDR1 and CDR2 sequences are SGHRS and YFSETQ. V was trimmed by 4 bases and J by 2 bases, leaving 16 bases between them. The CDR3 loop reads CASSASRGGAYEQYF. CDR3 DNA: TGCGCCAGCAGCGCGAGTCGTGGAGGAGCCTACGAGCAGTACTTC.

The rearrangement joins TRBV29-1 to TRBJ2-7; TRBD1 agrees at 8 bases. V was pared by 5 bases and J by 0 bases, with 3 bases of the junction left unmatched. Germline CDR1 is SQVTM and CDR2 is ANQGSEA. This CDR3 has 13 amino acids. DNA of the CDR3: TGCAGCGTTCGGACAGGGAGCTCCTACGAGCAGTACTTC. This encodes CSVRTGSSYEQYF.

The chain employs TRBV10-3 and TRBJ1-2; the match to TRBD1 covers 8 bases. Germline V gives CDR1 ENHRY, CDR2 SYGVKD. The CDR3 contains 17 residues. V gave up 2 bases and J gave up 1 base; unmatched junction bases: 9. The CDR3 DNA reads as TGTGCCATCAGTGAGCCAGGACAGGGTGAACTTAACTATGGCTACACCTTC. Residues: CAISEPGQGELNYGYTF.

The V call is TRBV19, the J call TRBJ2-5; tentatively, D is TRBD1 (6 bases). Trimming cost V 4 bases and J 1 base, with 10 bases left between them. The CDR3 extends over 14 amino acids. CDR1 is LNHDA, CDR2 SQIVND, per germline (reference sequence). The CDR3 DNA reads TGTGCCAGTAGTAAACAGGGTTTCCAAGAGACCCAGTACTTC. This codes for CASSKQGFQETQYF.

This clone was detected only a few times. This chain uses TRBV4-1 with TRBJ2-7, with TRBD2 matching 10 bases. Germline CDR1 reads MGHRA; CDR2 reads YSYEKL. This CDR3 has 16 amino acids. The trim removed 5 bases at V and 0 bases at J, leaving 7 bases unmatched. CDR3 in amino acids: CASSSTGTSASYEQYF. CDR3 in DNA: TGCGCCAGCAGCTCTACCGGGACTAGCGCCTCCTACGAGCAGTACTTC.

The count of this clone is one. The CDR3 here is CASSLQYGYTF. For the CDR3, the DNA is TGTGCCAGCAGCTTACAATATGGCTACACCTTC. This chain uses TRBV11-2 with TRBJ1-2; D is undetermined. Deletions cut 2 bases from V and 5 bases from J, with 3 bases between. The CDR3 length is 11 residues. Per germline, CDR1 SGHAT and CDR2 FQNNGV.

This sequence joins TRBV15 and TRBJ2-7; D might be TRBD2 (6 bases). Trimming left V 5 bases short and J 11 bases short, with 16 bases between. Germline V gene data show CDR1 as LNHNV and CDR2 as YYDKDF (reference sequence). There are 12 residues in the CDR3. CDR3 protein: CATSRRGTQKYF. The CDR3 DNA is TGTGCCACCAGCCGCCGGGGGACTCAGAAGTACTTC.

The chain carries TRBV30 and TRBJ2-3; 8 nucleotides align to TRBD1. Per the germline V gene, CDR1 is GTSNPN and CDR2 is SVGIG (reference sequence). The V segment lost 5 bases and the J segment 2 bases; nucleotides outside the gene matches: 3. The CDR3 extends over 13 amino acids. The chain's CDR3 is CAWDRGNTDTQYF. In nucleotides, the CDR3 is TGTGCCTGGGACAGGGGCAACACAGATACGCAGTATTTT.

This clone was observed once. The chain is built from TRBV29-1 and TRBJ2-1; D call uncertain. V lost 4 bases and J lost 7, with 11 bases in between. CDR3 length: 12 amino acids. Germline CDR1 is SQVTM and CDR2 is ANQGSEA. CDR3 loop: CSVVLPPNEQFF. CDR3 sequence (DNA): TGCAGCGTTGTACTCCCACCTAATGAGCAGTTCTTC.

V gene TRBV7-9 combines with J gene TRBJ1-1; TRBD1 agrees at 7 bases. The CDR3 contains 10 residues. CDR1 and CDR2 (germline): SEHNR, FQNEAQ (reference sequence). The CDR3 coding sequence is TGTGAGGTCGGGCAGGGGGTGGCTTTCTTT. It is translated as CEVGQGVAFF.

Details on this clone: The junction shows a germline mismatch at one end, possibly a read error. The CDR3 sequence is CATSPSGQSSRLF. As DNA, the CDR3 is TGTGCCACCAGCCCCTCGGGACAATCATCGAGGCTCTTT. The V and J genes are TRBV10-3 and TRBJ1-1, with D possibly matching TRBD1 (6 bases). The length of the CDR3 is 13 residues. CDR1 ENHRY and CDR2 SYGVKD come from the germline V gene.

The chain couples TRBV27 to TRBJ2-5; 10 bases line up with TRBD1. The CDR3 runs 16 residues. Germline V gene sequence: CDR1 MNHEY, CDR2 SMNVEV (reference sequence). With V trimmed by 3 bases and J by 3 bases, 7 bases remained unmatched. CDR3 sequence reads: CASSFKRGQGEETQYF. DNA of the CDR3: TGTGCCAGCAGTTTTAAACGCGGACAGGGGGAAGAGACCCAGTACTTC.

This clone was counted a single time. This CDR3 reads CASGEENTEAFF. For the CDR3, the DNA is TGTGCCAGCGGAGAAGAGAACACTGAAGCTTTCTTT. The chain has TRBV6-6 and TRBJ1-1; D gene uncertain. From germline, CDR1 is MNHNY and CDR2 SVGAGI (reference sequence). V dropped 8 bases and J dropped 1 base, with 8 bases sitting between them. This CDR3 is 12 amino acids long.

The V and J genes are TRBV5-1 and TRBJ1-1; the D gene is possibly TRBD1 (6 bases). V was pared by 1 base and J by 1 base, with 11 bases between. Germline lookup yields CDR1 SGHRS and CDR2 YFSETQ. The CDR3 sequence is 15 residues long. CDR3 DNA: TGCGCCAGCAGCTTGAACAGGGTGGGGAACACTGAAGCTTTCTTT. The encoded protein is CASSLNRVGNTEAFF.

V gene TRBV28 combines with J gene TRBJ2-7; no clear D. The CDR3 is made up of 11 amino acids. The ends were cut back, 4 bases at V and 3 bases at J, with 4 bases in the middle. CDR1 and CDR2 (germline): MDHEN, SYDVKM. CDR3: CASSSGYEQYF. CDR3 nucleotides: TGTGCCAGCAGTTCCGGCTACGAGCAGTACTTC.

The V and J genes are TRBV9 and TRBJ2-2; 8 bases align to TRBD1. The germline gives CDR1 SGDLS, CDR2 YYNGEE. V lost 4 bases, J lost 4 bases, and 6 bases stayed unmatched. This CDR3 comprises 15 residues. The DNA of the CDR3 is TGTGCCAGCAGCCCACGGGACAGGTTCACCGGGGAGCTGTTTTTT. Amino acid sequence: CASSPRDRFTGELFF.

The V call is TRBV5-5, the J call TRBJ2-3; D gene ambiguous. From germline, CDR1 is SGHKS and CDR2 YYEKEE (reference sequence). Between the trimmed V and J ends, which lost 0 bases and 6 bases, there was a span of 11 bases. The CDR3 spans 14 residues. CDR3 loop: CASSLGSPPDTQYF. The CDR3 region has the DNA TGTGCCAGCAGCTTGGGGAGCCCTCCGGATACGCAGTATTTT.

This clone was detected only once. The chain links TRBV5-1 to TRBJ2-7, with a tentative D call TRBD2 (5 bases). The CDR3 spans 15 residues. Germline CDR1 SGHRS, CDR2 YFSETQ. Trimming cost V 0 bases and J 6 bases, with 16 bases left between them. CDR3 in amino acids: CASSLETGLLGEQYF. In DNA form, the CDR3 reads TGCGCCAGCAGCTTGGAGACGGGGTTACTAGGCGAGCAGTACTTC. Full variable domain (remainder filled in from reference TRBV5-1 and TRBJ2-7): KAGVTQTPRYLIKTRGQQVTLSCSPISGHRSVSWYQQTPGQGLQFLFEYFSETQRNKGNFPGRFSGRQFSNSRSEMNVSTLELGDSALYLCASSLETGLLGEQYFGPGTRLTVT.

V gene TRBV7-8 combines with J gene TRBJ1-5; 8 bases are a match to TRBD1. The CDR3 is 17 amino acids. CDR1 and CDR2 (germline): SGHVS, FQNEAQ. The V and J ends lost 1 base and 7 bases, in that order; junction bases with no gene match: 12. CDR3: CASSLGIRQGRHQPQHF. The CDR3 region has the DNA TGTGCCAGCAGCTTAGGAATTCGACAGGGGCGCCACCAGCCCCAGCATTTT.

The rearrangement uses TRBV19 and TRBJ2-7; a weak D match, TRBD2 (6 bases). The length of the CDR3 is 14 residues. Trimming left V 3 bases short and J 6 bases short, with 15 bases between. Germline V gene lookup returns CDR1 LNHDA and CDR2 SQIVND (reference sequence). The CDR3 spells CASSMEALGGEQYF. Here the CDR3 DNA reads TGTGCCAGTAGTATGGAGGCGCTGGGGGGCGAGCAGTACTTC.

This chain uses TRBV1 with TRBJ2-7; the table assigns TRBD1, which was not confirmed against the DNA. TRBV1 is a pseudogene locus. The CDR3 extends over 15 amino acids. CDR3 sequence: CTSSRRQGVGHEQYF. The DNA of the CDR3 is TGCACCAGCAGCCGACGACAGGGTGTCGGCCACGAGCAGTACTTC.

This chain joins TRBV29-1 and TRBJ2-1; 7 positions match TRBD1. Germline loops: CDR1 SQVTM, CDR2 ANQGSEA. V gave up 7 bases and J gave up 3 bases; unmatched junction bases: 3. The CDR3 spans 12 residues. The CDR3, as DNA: TGCAGCGCGGGACAGAACTACAATGAGCAGTTCTTC. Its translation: CSAGQNYNEQFF.

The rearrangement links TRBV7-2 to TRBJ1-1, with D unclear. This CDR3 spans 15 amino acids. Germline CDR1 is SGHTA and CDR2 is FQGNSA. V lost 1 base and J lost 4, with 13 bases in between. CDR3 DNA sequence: TGTGCCAGCAGCTTAGTTGACGGTTCGGGCACTGAAGCTTTCTTT. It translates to CASSLVDGSGTEAFF.

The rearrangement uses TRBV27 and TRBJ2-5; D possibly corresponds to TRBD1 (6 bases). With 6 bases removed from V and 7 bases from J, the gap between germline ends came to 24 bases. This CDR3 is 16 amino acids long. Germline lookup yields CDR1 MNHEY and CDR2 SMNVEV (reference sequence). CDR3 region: CASRSGAVVGRGTQYF. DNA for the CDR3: TGTGCCAGCAGGTCAGGGGCCGTTGTTGGACGGGGGACCCAGTACTTC.

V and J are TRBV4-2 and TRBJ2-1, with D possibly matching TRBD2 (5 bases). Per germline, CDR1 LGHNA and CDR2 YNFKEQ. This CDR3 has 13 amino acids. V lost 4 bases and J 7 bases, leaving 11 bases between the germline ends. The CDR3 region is CASSPTSGNEQFF. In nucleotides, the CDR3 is TGTGCCAGCAGCCCTACCTCGGGAAATGAGCAGTTCTTC.

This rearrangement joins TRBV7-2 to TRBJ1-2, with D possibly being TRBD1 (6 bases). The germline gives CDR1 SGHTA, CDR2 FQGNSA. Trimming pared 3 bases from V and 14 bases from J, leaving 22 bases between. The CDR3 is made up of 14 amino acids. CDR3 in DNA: TGTGCCAGCAGCTTGGGGGCAAGTACCTATGGGAGAACCTTC. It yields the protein CASSLGASTYGRTF.